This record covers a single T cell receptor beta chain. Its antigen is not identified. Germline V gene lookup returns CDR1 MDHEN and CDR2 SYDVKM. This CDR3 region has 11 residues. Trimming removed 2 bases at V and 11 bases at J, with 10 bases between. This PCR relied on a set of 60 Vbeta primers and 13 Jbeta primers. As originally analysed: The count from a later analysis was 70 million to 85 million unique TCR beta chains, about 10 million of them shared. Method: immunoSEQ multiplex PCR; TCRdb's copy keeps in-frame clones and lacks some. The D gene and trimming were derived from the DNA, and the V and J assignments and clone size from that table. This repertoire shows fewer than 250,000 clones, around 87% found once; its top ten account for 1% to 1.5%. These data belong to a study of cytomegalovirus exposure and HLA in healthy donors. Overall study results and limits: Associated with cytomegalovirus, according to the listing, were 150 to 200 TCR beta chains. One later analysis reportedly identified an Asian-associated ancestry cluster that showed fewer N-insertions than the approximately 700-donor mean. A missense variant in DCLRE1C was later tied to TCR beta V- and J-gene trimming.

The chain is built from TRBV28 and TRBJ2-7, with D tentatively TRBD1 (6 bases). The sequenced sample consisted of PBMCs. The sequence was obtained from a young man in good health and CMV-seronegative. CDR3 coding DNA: TGTGCCAGCAGTTTAAGGTGGACAGAGTACTTC. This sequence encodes CASSLRWTEYF.